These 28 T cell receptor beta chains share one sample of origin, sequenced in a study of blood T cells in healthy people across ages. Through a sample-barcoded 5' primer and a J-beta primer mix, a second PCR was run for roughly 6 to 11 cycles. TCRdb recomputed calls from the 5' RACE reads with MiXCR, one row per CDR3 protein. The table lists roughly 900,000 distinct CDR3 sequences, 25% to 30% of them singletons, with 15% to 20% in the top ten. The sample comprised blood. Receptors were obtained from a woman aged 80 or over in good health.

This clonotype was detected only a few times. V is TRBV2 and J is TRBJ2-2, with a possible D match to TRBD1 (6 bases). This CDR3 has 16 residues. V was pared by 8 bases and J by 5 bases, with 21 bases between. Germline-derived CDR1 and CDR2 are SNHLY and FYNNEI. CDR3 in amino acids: CASVSQGILATGELFF. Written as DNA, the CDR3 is TGTGCCAGCGTATCCCAGGGGATATTAGCGACCGGGGAGCTGTTTTTT.

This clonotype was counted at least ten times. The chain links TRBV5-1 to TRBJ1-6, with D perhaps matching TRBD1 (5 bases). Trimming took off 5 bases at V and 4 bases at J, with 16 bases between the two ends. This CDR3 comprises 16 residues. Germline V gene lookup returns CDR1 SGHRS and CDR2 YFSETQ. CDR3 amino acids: CASRTGPTAYNSPLHF. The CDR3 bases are TGCGCCAGCAGAACGGGACCCACGGCTTATAATTCACCCCTCCACTTT.

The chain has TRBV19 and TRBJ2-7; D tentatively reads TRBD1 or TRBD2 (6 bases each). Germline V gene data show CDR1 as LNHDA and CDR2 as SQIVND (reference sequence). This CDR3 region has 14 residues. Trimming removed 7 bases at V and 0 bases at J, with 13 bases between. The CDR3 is CASTRGDTSYEQYF. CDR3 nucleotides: TGTGCCAGTACAAGGGGGGACACCTCCTACGAGCAGTACTTC. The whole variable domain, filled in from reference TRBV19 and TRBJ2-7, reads DGGITQSPKYLFRKEGQNVTLSCEQNLNHDAMYWYRQDPGQGLRLIYYSQIVNDFQKGDIAEGYSVSREKKESFPLTVTSAQKNPTAFYLCASTRGDTSYEQYFGPGTRLTVT.

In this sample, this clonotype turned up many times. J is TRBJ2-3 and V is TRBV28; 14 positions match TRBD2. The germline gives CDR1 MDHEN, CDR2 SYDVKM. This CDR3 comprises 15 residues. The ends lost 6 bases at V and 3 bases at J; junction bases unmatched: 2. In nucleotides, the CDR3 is TGTGCCAGCAGGGGGACTAGCGGGGGTACAGATACGCAGTATTTT. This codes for CASRGTSGGTDTQYF.

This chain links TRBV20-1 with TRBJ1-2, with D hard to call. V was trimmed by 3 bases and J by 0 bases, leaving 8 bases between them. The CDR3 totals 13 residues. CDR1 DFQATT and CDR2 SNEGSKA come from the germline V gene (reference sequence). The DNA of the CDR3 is TGCAGTGCTAGCGGGCCAGCTAACTATGGCTACACCTTC. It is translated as CSASGPANYGYTF.

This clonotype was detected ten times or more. The chain's CDR3 is CASSLTRGGQETQYF. The CDR3 nucleotides are TGTGCCAGCAGCTTAACCCGGGGGGGCCAAGAGACCCAGTACTTC. The chain links TRBV7-2 to TRBJ2-5, with 8 bases lining up with TRBD2. The germline V gene encodes CDR1 SGHTA and CDR2 FQGNSA. The CDR3 contains 15 residues. The J segment lost 1 base and the V segment lost 2 bases, leaving 3 bases of the junction unmatched.

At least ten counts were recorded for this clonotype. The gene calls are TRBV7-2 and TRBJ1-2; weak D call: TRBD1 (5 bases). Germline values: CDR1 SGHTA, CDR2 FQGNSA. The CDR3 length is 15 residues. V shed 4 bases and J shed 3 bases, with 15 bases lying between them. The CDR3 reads CASSSIGGTDYGYTF. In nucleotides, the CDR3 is TGTGCCAGCAGCTCAATCGGGGGGACGGACTATGGCTACACCTTC.

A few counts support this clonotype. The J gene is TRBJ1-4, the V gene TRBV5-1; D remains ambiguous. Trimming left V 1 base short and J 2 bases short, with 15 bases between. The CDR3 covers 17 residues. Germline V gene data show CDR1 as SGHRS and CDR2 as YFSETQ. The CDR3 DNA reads TGCGCCAGCAGCTTGTCGATCGGACCGACGACTAATGAAAAACTGTTTTTT. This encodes CASSLSIGPTTNEKLFF.

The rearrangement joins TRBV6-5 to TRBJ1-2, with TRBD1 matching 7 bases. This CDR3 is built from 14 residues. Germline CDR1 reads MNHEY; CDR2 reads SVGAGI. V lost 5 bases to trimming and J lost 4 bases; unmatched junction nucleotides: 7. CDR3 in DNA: TGTGCCAGCAGTCTCATAGGGGGCATCTATGGCTACACCTTC. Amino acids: CASSLIGGIYGYTF.

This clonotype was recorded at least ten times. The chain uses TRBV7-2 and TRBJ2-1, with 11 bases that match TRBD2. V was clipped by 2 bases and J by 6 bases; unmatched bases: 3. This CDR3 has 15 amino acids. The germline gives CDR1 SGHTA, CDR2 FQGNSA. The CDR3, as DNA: TGTGCCAGCAGCTTAAGGACTAGCGGGCCCAATGAGCAGTTCTTC. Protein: CASSLRTSGPNEQFF.

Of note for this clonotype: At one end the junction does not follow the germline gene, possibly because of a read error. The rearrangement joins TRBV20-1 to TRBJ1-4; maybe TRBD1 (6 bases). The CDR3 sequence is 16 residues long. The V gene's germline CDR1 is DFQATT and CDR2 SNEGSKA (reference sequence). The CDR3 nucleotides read TGCAGTGCTAGACGGCCCCCAGGGGCAACCAATGAAAAACCGTTTTTT. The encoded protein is CSARRPPGATNEKPFF.

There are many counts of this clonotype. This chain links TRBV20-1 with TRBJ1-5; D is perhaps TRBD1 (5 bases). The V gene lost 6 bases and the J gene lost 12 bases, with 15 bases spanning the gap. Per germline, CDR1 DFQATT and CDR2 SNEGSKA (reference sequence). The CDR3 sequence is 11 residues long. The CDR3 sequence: CSAETVSVQHF. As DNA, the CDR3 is TGCAGTGCCGAGACAGTCAGCGTCCAGCATTTT.

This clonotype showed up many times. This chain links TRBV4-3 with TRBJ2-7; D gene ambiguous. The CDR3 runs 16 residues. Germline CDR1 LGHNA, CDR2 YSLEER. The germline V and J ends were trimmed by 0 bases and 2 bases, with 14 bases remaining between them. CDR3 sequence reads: CASSQDLVTATYEQYF. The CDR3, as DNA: TGCGCCAGCAGCCAAGACCTGGTGACGGCGACCTACGAGCAGTACTTC.

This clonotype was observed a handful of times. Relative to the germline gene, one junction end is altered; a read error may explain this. CDR3 bases: TGTGCCAGCAGGTACTCGGACAGCAAAGAGACCCAGTACTTC. This codes for CASRYSDSKETQYF. The rearrangement uses TRBV6-2 or TRBV6-3 and TRBJ2-5; tentatively, D is TRBD1 (6 bases). There are 14 residues in the CDR3. Germline V gene data show CDR1 as MNHEY and CDR2 as SVGEGT.

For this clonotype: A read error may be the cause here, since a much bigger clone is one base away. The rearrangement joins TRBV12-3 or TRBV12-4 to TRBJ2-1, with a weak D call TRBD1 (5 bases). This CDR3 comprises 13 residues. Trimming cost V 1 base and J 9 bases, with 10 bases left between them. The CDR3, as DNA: TGTGCCAGCAGTTTAGAACTTAGGGGTGAGCAGTTCTTC. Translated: CASSLELRGEQFF.

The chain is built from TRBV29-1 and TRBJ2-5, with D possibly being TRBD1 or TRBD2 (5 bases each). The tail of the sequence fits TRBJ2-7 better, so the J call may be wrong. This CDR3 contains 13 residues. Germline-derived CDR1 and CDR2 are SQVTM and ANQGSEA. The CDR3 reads CSVAGTDPYEQYF. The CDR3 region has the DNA TGCAGCGTCGCCGGGACGGATCCCTACGAGCAGTACTTC.

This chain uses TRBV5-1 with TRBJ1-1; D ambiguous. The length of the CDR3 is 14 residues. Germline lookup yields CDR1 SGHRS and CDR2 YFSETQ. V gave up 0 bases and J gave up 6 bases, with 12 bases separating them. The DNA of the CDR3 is TGCGCCAGCAGCTTGGGCAATCGGGCGGCTGAAGCTTTCTTT. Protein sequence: CASSLGNRAAEAFF.

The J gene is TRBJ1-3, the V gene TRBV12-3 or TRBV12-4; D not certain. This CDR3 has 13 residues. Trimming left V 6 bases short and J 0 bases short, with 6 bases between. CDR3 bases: TGTGCCAGCAGACCGAGCTCTGGAAACACCATATATTTT. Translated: CASRPSSGNTIYF.

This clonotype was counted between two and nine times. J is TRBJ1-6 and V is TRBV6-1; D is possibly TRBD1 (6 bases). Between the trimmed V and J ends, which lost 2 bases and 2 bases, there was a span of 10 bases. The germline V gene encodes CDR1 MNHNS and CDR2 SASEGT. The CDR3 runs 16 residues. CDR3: CASSEHRDTYNSPLHF. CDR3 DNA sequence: TGTGCCAGCAGTGAACACAGGGATACCTATAATTCACCCCTCCACTTT.

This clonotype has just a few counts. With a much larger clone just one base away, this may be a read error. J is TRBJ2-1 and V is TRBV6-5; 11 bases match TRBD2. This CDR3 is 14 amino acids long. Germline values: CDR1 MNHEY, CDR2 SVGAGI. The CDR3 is CVSSSGLAGGEQFF. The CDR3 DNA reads TGTGTCAGCAGTTCTGGGCTAGCGGGGGGAGAGCAGTTCTTC.

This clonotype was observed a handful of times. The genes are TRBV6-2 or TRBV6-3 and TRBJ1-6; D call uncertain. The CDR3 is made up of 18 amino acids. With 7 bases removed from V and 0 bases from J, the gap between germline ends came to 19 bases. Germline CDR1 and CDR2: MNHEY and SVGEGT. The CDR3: CASTRPTRSSSYNSPLHF. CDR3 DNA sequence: TGTGCCAGCACCCGTCCCACCCGGTCGAGCTCCTATAATTCACCCCTCCACTTT.

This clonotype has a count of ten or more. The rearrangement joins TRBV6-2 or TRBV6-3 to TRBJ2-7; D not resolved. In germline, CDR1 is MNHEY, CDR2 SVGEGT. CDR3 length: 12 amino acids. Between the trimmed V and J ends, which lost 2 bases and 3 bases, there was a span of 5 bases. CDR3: CASSYAGYEQYF. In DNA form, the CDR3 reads TGTGCCAGCAGTTACGCCGGCTACGAGCAGTACTTC.

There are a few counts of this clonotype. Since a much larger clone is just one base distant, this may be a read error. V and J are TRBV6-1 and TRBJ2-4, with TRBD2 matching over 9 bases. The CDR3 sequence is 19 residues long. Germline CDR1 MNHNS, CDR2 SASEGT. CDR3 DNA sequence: TGTGCCAACAGTGGACTAGCGTCGTTTGGGGGATTAGCCAAAAACATTCAGTACTTC. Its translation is CANSGLASFGGLAKNIQYF.

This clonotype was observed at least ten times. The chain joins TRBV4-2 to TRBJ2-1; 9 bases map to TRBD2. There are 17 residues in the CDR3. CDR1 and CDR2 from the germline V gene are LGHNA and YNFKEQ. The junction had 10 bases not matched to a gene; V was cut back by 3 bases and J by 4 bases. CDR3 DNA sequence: TGTGCCAGCAGCCAGGGACCCGCCAGCGGGGGGTACAATGAGCAGTTCTTC. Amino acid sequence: CASSQGPASGGYNEQFF.

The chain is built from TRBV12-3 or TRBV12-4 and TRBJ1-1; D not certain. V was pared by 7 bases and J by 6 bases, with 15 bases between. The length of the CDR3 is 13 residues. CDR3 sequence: CASTSPLGSEAFF. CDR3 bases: TGTGCCAGCACCTCACCTTTGGGATCTGAAGCTTTCTTT.

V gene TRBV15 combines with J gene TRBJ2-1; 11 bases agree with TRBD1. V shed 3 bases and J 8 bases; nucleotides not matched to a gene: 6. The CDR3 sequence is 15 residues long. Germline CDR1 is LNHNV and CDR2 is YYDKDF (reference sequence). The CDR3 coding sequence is TGTGCCACCAGCAGGTGGACAGGGGGCCTCGATGAGCAGTTCTTC. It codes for CATSRWTGGLDEQFF.

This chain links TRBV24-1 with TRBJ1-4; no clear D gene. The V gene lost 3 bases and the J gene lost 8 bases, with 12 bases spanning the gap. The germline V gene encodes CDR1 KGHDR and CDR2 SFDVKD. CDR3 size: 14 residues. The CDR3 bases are TGTGCCACCAGTGATCCGGCAGGAGGGGAAAAACTGTTTTTT. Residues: CATSDPAGGEKLFF.

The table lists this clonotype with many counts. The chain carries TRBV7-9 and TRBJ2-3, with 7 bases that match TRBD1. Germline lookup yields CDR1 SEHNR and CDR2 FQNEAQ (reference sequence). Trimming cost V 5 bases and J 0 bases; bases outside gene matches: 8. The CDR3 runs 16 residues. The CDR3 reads CASSGPGGVSTDTQYF. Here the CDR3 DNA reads TGTGCCAGCAGCGGTCCAGGGGGAGTGAGCACAGATACGCAGTATTTT.